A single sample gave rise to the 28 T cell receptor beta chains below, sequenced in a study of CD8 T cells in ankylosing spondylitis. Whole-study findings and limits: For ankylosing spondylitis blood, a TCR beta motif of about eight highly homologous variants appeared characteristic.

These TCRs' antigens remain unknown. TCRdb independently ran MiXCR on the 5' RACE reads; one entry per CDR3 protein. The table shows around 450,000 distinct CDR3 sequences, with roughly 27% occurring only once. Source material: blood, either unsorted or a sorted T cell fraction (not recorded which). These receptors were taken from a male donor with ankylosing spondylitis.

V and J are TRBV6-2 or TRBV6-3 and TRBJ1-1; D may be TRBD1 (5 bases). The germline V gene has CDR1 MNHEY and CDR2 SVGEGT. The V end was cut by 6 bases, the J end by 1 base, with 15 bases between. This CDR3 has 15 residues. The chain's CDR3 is CASSPPRDRNTEAFF. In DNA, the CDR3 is TGTGCCAGCAGCCCCCCCCGGGACCGGAACACTGAAGCTTTCTTT.

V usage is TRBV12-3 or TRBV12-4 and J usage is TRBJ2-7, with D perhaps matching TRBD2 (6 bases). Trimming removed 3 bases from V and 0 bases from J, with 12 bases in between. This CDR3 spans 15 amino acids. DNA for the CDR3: TGTGCCAGCAGTTTGTGGGGACTCTCCTCCTACGAGCAGTACTTC. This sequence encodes CASSLWGLSSYEQYF.

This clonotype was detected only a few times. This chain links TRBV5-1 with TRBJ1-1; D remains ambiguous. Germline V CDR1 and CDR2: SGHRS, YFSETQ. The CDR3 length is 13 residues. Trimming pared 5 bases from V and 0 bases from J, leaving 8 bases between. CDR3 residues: CASRIAVNTEAFF. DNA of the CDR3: TGCGCCAGCAGAATTGCAGTGAACACTGAAGCTTTCTTT.

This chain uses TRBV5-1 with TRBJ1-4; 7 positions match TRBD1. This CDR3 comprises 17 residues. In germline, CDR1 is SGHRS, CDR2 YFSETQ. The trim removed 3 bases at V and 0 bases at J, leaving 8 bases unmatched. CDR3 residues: CASSSKPGQATNEKLFF. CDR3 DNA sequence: TGCGCCAGCAGCTCCAAACCCGGACAGGCAACTAATGAAAAACTGTTTTTT.

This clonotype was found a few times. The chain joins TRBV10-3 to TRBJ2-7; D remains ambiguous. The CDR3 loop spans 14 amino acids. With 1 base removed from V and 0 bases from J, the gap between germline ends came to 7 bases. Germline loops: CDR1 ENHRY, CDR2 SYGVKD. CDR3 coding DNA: TGTGCCATCAGTGAGTTCAGCTTCTCCTACGAGCAGTACGTC. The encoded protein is CAISEFSFSYEQYV.

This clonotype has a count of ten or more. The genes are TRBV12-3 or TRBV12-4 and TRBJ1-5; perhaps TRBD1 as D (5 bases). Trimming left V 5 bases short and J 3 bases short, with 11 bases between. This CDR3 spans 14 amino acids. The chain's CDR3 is CASSPGPYNQPQHF. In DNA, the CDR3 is TGTGCCAGCAGTCCAGGGCCCTACAATCAGCCCCAGCATTTT.

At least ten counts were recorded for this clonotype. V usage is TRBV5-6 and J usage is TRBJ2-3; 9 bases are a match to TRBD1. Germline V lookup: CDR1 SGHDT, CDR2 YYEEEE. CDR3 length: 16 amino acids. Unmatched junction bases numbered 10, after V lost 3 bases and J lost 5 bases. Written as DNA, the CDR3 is TGTGCCAGCAGCTCGTCGGGACAGGGCCTCAGAGATACGCAGTATTTT. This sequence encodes CASSSSGQGLRDTQYF.

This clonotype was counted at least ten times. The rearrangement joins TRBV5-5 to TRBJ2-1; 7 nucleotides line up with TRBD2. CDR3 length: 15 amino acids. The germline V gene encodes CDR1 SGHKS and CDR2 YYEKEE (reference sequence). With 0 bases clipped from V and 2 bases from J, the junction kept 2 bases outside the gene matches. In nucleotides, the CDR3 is TGTGCCAGCAGCTTGGTGGGAGGGACCTACAATGAGCAGTTCTTC. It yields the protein CASSLVGGTYNEQFF.

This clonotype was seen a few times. CDR3: CASSLAGLAAAKNIQYF. CDR3 coding DNA: TGTGCCAGCAGTTTAGCGGGGCTAGCGGCAGCCAAAAACATTCAGTACTTC. This chain links TRBV12-3 or TRBV12-4 with TRBJ2-4; TRBD2 matches at 7 bases. The CDR3 extends over 17 amino acids. V shed 0 bases, J shed 0 bases, and the junction held 5 bases outside the gene matches.

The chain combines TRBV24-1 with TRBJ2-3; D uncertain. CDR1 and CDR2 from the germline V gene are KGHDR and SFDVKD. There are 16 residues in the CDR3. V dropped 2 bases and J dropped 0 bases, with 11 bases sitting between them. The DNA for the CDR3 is TGTGCCACCAGTGATTCGGCAGGCACTAGCACAGATACGCAGTATTTT. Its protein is CATSDSAGTSTDTQYF.

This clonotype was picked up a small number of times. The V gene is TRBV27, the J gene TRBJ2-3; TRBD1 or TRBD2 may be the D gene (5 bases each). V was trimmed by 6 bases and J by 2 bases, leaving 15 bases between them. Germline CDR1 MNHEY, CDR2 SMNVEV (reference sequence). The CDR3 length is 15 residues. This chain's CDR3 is CASSRWGPHTDTQYF. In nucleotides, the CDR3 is TGTGCCAGCAGCCGATGGGGACCGCACACAGATACGCAGTATTTT.

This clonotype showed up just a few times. For the CDR3, the DNA is TGTGCCAGCAGCCAAGATTTACTCATTTCAGGGCGAGGGGCCAACGTCCTGACTTTC. It yields the protein CASSQDLLISGRGANVLTF. The rearrangement uses TRBV14 and TRBJ2-6; a possible D gene is TRBD1 (5 bases). V was pared by 0 bases and J by 4 bases, with 19 bases between. This CDR3 spans 19 amino acids. Germline V gives CDR1 SGHDN, CDR2 FVKESK.

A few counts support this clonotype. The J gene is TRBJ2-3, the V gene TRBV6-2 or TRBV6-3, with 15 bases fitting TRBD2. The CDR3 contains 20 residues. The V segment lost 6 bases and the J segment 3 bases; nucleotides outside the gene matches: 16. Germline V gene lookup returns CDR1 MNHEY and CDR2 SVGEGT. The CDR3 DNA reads TGTGCCAGCAGCCTACAGGGCAACGGACTAGCGGGAGGGCTTACAGATACGCAGTATTTT. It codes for CASSLQGNGLAGGLTDTQYF.

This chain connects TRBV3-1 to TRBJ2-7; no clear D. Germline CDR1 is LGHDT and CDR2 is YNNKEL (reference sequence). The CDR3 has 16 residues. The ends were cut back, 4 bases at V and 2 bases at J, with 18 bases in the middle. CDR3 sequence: CASSRSGKRPTYEQYF. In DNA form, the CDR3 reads TGTGCCAGCAGCCGGAGTGGTAAAAGGCCGACCTACGAGCAGTACTTC.

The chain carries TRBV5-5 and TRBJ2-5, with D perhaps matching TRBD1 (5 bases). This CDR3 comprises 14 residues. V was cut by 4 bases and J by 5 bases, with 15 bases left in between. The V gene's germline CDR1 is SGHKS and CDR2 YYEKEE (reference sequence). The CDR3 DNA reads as TGTGCCAGCAGCATGACAGCGTCTGGGGAGACCCAGTACTTC. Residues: CASSMTASGETQYF.

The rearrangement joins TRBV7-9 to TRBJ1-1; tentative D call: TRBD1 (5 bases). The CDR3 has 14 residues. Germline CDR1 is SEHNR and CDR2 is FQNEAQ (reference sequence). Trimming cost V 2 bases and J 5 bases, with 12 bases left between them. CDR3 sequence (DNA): TGTGCCAGCAGCTTACAGGCAGGGAGTACTGAAGCTTTCTTT. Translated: CASSLQAGSTEAFF.

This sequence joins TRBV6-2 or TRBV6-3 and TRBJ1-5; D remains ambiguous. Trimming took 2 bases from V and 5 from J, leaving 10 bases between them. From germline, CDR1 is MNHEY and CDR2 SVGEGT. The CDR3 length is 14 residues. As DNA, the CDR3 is TGTGCCAGCAGTTACAGAGGGCGGCATCAGCCCCAGCATTTT. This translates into CASSYRGRHQPQHF.

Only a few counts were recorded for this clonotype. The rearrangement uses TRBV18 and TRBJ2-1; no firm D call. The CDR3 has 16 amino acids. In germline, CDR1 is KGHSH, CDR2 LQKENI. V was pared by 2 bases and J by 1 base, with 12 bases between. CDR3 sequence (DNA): TGTGCCAGCTCACCAATCCATCAGATGTCCTACAATGAGCAGTTCTTC. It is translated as CASSPIHQMSYNEQFF.

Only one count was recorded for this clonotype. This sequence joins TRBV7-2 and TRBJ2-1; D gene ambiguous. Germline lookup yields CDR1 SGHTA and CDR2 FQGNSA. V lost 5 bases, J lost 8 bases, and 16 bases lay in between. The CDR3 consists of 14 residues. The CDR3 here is CASSPILGNDEQFF. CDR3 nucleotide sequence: TGTGCCAGCAGCCCGATCCTAGGAAACGATGAGCAGTTCTTC.

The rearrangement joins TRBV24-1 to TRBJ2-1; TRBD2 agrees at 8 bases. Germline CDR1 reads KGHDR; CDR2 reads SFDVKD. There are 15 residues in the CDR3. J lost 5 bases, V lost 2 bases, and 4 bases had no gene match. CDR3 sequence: CATSDYTSGHNEQFF. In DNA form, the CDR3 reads TGTGCCACCAGTGATTACACTAGCGGACACAATGAGCAGTTCTTC.

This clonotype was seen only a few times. CDR3 loop: CASSLTLLTGVLYNEQFF. CDR3 nucleotides: TGCGCCAGCAGCTTGACGTTGTTAACAGGGGTCCTCTACAATGAGCAGTTCTTC. The rearrangement links TRBV5-1 to TRBJ2-1; TRBD1 matches 7 bases. The V and J ends lost 1 base and 3 bases, in that order; junction bases with no gene match: 13. Germline V gene data show CDR1 as SGHRS and CDR2 as YFSETQ. This CDR3 has 18 amino acids.

Written as DNA, the CDR3 is TGTGCCAGCAGTGGCCGGGACAGGGGGCGCGGTCACAGCACAGATACGCAGTATTTT. It translates to CASSGRDRGRGHSTDTQYF. The genes are TRBV28 and TRBJ2-3, with TRBD1 matching 12 bases. The ends lost 5 bases at V and 0 bases at J; junction bases unmatched: 12. The CDR3 extends over 19 amino acids. Germline assignment: CDR1 MDHEN and CDR2 SYDVKM.

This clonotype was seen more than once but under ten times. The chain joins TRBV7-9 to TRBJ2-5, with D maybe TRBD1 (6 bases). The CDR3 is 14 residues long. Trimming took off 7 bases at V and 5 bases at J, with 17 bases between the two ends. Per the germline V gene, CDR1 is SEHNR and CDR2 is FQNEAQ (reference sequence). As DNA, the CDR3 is TGTGCCAGCACCCCTAGGGGGACGAGGGAGACCCAGTACTTC. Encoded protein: CASTPRGTRETQYF. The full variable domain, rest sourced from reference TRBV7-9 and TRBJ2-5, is DTGVSQNPRHKITKRGQNVTFRCDPISEHNRLYWYRQTLGQGPEFLTYFQNEAQLEKSRLLSDRFSAERPKGSFSTLEIQRTEQGDSAMYLCASTPRGTRETQYFGPGTRLLVL.

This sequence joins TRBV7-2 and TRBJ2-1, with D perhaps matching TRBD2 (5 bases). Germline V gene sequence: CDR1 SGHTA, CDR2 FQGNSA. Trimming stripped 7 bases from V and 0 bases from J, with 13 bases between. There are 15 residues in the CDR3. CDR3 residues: CASTPAASSYNEQFF. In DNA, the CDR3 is TGTGCCAGCACCCCAGCGGCGAGCTCCTACAATGAGCAGTTCTTC.

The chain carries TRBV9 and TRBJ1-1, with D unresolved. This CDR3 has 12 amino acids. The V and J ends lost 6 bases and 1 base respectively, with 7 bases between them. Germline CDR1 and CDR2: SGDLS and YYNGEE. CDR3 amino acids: CASTRPNTEAFF. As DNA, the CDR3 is TGTGCCAGCACCCGGCCGAACACTGAAGCTTTCTTT. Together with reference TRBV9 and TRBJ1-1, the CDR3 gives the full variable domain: DSGVTQTPKHLITATGQRVTLRCSPRSGDLSVYWYQQSLDQGLQFLIQYYNGEERAKGNILERFSAQQFPDLHSELNLSSLELGDSALYFCASTRPNTEAFFGQGTRLTVV.

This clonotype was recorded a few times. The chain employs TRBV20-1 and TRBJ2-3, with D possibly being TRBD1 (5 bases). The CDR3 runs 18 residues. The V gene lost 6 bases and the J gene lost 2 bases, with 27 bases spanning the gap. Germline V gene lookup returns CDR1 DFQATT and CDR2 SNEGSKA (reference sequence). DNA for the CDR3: TGCAGTGCCAATCCAAGGGGTCTACCCATTCACGCCACAGATACGCAGTATTTT. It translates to CSANPRGLPIHATDTQYF.

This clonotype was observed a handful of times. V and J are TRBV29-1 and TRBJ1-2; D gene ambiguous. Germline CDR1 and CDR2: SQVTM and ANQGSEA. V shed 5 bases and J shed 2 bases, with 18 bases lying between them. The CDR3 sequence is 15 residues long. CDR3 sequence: CSVSALFRANYGYTF. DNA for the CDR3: TGCAGCGTTTCGGCCCTCTTCCGGGCGAACTATGGCTACACCTTC.

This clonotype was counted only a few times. The CDR3 bases are TGTGCCAGCAGTTTAGGCGAAGGCCGTGAAGCTTTCTTT. Protein product: CASSLGEGREAFF. The V gene is TRBV12-3 or TRBV12-4, the J gene TRBJ1-1, with D unresolved. V was cut by 1 base and J by 7 bases, with 10 bases left in between. This CDR3 is 13 amino acids long.